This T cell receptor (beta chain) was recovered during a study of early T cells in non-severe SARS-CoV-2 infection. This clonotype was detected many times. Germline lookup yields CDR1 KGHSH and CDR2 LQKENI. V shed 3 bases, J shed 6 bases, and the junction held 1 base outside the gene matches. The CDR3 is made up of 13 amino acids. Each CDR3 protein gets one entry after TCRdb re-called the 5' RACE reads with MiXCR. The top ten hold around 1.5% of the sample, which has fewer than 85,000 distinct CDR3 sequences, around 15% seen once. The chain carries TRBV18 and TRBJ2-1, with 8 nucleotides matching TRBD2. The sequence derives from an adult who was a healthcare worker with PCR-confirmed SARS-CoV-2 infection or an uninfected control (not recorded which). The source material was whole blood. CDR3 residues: CASSPRGVNEQFF. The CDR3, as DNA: TGTGCCAGCTCACCGCGGGGGGTCAATGAGCAGTTCTTC.